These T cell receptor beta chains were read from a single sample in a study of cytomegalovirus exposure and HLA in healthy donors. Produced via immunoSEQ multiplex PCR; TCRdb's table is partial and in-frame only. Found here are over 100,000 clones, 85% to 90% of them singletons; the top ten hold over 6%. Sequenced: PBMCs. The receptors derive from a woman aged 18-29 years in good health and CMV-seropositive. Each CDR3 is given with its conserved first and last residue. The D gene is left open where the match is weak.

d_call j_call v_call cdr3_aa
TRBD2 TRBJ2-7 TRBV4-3 CASSQASGTYEQYF
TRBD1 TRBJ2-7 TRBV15 CATSRGPDRPSWDEQYF
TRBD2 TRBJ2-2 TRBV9 CASSVDSSGTGELFF
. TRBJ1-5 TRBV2 CASSRQEDQPQHF
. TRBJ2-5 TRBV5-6 CASSLQETQYF
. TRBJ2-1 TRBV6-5 CASSPSLCEQFF
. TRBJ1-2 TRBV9 CASSAPAPGGYGYTF
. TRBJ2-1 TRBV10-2 CASSGTASNEQFF
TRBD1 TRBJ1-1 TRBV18 CASSPDRGNTEAFF
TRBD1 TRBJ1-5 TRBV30 CAWQDRAKGRNQPQHF
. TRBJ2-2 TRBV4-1 CASSPTTVRSNTGELFF
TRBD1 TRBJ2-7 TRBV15 CATTSSGTGRYEQYF
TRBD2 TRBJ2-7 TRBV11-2 CASSSPLAGGPGEQYF
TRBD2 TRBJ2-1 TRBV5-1 CASSLEERGASEQFF
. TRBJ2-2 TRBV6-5 CASSRGMNTGELFF
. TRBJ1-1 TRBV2 CASSARGQEAFF
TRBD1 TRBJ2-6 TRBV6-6 CASRRTGRSGANVLTF
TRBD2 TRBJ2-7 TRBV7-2 CASSLVTSGGYEQYF
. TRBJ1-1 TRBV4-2 CASSQDQSQGLLMNTEAFF
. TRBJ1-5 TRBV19 CASSIAGGGRSSNQPQHF
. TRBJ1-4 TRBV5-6 CASSLANEKLFF
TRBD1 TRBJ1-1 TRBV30 CAWNSGGENTEAFF
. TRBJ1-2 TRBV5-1 CASSLATVNYGYTF
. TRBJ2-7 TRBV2 CASSEPRRDNSYEQYF
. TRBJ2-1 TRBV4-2 CASSPAGSYNEQFF
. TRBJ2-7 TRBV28 CASSLGSSYEQYF
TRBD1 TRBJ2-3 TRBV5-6 CASSLLGDRATDTQYF
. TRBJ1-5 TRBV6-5 CASSPQGGSNQPQHF
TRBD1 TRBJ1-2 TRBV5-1 CASRSGQDRGYTF
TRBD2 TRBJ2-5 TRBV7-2 CASSGAGGNKKTQYF
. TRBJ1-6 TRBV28 CASRAGAVYSPLHF
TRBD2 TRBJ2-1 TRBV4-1 CASSRVPGTRDYNEQFF
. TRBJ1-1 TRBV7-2 CASSEHPTTEAFF
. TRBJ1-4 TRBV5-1 CASSLSGSEKLFF
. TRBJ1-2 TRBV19 CASTTVGHYGYTF
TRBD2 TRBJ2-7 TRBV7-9 CASSPPYGGGVNEQYF
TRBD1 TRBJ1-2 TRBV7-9 CASDPGGSNYGYTF
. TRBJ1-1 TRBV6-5 CASRPRAKNTEAFF
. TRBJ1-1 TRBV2 CASSQRSKMNTEAFF
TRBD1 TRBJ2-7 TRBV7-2 CASSSQTGPYEQYF
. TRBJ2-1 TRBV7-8 CASSIIPFTGYNEQFF
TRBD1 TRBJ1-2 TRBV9 CASSADGWTGLVDGYTF
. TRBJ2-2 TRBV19 CASSPPGLYTGELFF
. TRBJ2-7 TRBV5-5 CASSLVAQGLYEQYF
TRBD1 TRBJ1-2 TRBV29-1 CSVEDGRTGGAWGGYTF
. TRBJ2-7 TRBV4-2 CASSQGSTAPGDEQYF
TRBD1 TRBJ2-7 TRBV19 CASSRQGIWEQYF
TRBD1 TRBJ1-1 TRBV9 CASSAWIQGAVFF
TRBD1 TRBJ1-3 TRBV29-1 CSVVRRDRRGNTIYF
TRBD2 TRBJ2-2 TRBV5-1 CASSYYGTSGSGTGELFF
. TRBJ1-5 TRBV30 CAWEPGQNQPQHF